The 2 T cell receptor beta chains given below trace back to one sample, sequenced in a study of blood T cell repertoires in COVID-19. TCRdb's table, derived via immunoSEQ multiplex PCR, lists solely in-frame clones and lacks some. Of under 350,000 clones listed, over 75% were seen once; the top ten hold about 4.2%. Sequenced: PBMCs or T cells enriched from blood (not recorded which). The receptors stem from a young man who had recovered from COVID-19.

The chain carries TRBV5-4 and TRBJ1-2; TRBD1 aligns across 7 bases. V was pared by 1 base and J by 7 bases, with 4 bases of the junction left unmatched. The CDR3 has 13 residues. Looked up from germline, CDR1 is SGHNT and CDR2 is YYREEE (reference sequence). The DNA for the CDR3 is TGTGCCAGCAGCTTGAAGGGGGCGAGTGGCTACACCTTC. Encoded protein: CASSLKGASGYTF. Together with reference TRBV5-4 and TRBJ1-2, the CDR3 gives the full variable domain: ETGVTQSPTHLIKTRGQQVTLRCSSQSGHNTVSWYQQALGQGPQFIFQYYREEENGRGNFPPRFSGLQFPNYSSELNVNALELDDSALYLCASSLKGASGYTFGSGTRLTVV.

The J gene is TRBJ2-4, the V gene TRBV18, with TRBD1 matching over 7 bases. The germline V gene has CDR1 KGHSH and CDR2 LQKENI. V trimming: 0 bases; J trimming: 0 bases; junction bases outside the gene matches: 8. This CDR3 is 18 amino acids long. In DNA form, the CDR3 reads TGTGCCAGCTCACCACCAATCGGCAGGGGGTTAGCCAAAAACATTCAGTACTTC. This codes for CASSPPIGRGLAKNIQYF.